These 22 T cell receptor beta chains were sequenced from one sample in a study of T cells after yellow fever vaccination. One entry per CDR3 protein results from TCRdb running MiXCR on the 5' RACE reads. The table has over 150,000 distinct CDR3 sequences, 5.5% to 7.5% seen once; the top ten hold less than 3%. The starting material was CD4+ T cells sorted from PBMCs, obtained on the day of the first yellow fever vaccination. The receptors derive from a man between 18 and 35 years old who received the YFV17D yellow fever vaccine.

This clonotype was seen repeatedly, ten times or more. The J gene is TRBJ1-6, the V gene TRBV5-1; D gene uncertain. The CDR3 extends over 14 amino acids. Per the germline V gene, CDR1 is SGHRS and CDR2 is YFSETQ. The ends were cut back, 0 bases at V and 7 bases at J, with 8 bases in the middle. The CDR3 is CASSLVGGNSPLHF. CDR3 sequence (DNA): TGCGCCAGCAGCTTGGTCGGTGGAAATTCACCCCTCCACTTT.

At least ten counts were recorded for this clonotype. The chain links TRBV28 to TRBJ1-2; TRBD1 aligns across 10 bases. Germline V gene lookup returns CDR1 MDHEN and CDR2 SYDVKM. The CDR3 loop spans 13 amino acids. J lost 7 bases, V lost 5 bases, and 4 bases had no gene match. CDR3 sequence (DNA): TGTGCCAGCAGTACCTGGACAGGGGGTGGCTACACCTTC. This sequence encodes CASSTWTGGGYTF.

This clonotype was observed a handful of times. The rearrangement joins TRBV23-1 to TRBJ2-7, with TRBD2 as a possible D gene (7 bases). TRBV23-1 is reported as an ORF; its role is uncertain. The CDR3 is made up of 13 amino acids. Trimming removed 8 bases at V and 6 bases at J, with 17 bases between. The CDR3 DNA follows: TGCGCCAGCCGAAGGGGGGGGAGAGGCGAGCAGTACGTC. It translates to CASRRGGRGEQYV.

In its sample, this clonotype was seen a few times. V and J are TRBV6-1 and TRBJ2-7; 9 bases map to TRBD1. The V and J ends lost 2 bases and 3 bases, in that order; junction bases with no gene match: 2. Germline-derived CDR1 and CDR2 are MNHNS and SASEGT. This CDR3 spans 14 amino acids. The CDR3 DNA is TGTGCCAGCAGTGAATTGGACAGGGGCTACGAGCAGTACTTC. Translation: CASSELDRGYEQYF.

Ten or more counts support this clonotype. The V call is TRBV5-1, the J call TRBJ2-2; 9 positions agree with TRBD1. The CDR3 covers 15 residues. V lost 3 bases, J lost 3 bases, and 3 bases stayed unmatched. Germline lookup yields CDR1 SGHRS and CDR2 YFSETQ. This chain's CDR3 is CASSWRQGDTGELFF. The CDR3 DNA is TGCGCCAGCAGCTGGAGACAGGGGGACACCGGGGAGCTGTTTTTT.

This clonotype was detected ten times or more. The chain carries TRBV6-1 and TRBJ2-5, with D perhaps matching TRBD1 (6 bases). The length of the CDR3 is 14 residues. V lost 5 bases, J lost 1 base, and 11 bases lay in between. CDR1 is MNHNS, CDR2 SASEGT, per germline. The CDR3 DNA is TGTGCCAGCAGTCGACAGGTAGTCCAAGAGACCCAGTACTTC. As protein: CASSRQVVQETQYF.

CDR3 in amino acids: CASVSGQLSGNTIYF. The DNA of the CDR3 is TGTGCCAGCGTATCTGGACAGCTCTCTGGAAACACCATATATTTT. The chain is built from TRBV12-3 or TRBV12-4 and TRBJ1-3, with D tentatively TRBD1 (6 bases). The V end was cut by 8 bases, the J end by 0 bases, with 14 bases between. The CDR3 is 15 amino acids.

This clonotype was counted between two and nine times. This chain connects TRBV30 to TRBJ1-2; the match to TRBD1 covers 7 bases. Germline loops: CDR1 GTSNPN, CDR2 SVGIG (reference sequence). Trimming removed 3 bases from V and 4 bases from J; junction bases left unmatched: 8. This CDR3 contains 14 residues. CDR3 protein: CAWRFGQDLYGYTF. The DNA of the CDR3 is TGTGCCTGGAGGTTTGGACAGGACCTCTATGGCTACACCTTC.

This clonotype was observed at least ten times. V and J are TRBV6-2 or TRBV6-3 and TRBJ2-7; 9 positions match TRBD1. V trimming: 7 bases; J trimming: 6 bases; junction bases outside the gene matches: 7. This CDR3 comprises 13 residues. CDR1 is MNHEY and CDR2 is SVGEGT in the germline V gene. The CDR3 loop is CASKWDRVAEQYF. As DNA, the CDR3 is TGTGCCAGCAAGTGGGACAGGGTGGCCGAGCAGTACTTC.

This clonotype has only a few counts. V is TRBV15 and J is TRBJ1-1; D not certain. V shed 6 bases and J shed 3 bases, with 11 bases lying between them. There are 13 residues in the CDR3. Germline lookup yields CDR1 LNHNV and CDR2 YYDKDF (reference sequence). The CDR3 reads CATRPFGDTEAFF. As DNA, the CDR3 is TGTGCCACCAGGCCTTTTGGGGACACTGAAGCTTTCTTT.

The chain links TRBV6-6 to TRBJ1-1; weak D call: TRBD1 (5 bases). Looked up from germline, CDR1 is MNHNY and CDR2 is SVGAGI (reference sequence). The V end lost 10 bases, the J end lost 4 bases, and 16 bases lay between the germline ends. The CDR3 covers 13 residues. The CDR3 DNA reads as TGTGCCACCCTCGCATACGGGGGCACTGAAGCTTTCTTT. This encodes CATLAYGGTEAFF.

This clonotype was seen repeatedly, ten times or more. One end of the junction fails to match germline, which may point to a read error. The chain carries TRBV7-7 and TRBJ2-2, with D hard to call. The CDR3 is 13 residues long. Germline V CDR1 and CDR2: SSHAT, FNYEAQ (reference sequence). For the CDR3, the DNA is TGTGCTAGCAGCTTAGTGTCCACCGGGGAGCTGTTTTTT. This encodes CASSLVSTGELFF.

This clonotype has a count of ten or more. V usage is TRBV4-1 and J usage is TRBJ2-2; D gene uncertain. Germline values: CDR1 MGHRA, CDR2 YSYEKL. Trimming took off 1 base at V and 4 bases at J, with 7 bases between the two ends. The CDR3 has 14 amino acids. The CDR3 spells CASSQGLTTGELFF. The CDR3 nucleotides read TGCGCCAGCAGCCAAGGACTTACCACCGGGGAGCTGTTTTTT.

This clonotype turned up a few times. The CDR3 bases are TGCGCCAGCAGCCAAGGCAGGACTAGCGGGGAGTACGAGCAGTACTTC. Residues: CASSQGRTSGEYEQYF. The chain recombines TRBV4-3 with TRBJ2-7, with 12 bases lining up with TRBD2. CDR1 is LGHNA and CDR2 is YSLEER in the germline V gene. The CDR3 covers 16 residues. J gave up 4 bases and V 1 base, and 5 bases lay outside the gene matches.

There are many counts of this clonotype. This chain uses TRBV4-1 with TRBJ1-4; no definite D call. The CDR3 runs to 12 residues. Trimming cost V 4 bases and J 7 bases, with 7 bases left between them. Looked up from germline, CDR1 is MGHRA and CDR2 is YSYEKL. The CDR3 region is CASSPPFEKLFF. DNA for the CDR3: TGCGCCAGCAGCCCTCCTTTTGAAAAACTGTTTTTT.

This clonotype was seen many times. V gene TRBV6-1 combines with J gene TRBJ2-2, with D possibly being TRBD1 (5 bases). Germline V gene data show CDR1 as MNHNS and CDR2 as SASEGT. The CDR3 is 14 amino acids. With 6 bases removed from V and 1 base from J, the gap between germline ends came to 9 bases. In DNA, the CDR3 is TGTGCCAGCAGGGACACGGGGAACACCGGGGAGCTGTTTTTT. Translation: CASRDTGNTGELFF.

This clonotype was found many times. The CDR3 DNA reads TGTGCCAGCTCACTAGCAGGGGGACAGAATACTTATGGCTACACCTTC. Translation: CASSLAGGQNTYGYTF. This rearrangement joins TRBV18 to TRBJ1-2; 7 bases map to TRBD1. Germline CDR1 and CDR2: KGHSH and LQKENI. V trimming: 4 bases; J trimming: 5 bases; junction bases outside the gene matches: 13. This CDR3 region has 16 residues.

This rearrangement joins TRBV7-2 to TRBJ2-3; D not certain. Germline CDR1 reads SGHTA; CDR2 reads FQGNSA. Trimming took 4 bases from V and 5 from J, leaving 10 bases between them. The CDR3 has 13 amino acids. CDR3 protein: CASSSSRQDTQYF. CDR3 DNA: TGTGCCAGCAGCTCCTCTCGGCAAGATACGCAGTATTTT.

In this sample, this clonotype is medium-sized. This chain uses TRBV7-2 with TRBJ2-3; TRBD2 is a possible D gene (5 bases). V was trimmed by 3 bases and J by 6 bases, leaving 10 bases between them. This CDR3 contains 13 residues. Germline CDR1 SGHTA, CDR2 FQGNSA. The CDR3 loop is CASSFLPGDTQYF. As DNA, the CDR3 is TGTGCCAGCAGCTTCCTCCCGGGGGATACGCAGTATTTT.

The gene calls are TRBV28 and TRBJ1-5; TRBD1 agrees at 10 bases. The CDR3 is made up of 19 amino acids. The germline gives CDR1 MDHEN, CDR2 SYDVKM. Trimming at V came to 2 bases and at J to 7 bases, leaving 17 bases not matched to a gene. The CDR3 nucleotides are TGTGCCAGCAGTTTAGGGGACAGGGGCAACCTTCCCCAAGGACAGCCCCAGCATTTT. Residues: CASSLGDRGNLPQGQPQHF.

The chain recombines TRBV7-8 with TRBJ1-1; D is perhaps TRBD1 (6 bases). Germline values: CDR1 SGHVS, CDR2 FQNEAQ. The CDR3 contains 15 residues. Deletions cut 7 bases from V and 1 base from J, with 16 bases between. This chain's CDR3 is CASTPEGTTNTEAFF. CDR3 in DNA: TGTGCCAGCACCCCCGAGGGGACAACGAACACTGAAGCTTTCTTT.

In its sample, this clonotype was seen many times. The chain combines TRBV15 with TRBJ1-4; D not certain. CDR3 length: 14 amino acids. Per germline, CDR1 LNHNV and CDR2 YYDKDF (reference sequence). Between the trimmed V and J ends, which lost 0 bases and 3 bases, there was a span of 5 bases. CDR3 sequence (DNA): TGTGCCACCAGCAGAGACATTTCTAATGAAAAACTGTTTTTT. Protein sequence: CATSRDISNEKLFF.